This TCR beta chain was found in a study of T-cell reconstitution after alpha-beta-depleted transplantation in children. This clonotype was found many times. V lost 1 base and J lost 0, with 7 bases in between. CDR3 size: 14 residues. Germline values: CDR1 MNHEY, CDR2 SVGEGT. TCRbeta library construction was performed incorporating unique molecular identifiers. TCRdb analysed the PCR reads with MiXCR anew, one entry per CDR3 protein. The data hold roughly 340,000 distinct CDR3 sequences, with about a sixth observed a single time. This sequence originates from a male patient aged 2 to 10 who had a stem cell transplant for acute lymphoblastic leukemia, so the T cells may come from the graft donor. The rearrangement joins TRBV6-2 or TRBV6-3 to TRBJ2-7; D is unresolved. This material consisted of PBMCs, mostly from graft donor cells, taken 360 days after TCRalphabeta/CD19-depleted stem cell transplant. CDR3 in amino acids: CASSYLTGSYEQYF. The CDR3 DNA reads as TGTGCCAGCAGTTACTTGACGGGCTCCTACGAGCAGTACTTC.